The 8 T cell receptor beta chains listed next were all sequenced from one sample in a study of T cells after yellow fever vaccination. TCRdb re-called the 5' RACE reads through MiXCR, storing one row per CDR3 protein. The sample lists 300,000 to 350,000 distinct CDR3 sequences; 4% were seen once. The source material was PBMCs, sampled 5 days after the yellow fever booster vaccination. Receptor source: a man younger than 30 who received the YFV17D yellow fever vaccine.

V and J are TRBV27 and TRBJ2-5; 8 bases are a match to TRBD1. Trimming at V came to 10 bases and at J to 5 bases, leaving 21 bases not matched to a gene. The CDR3 sequence is 17 residues long. Per germline, CDR1 MNHEY and CDR2 SMNVEV (reference sequence). CDR3 sequence reads: CATRPGQGELGIETQYF. The CDR3 nucleotides read TGTGCCACGAGGCCCGGACAGGGTGAATTGGGAATTGAGACCCAGTACTTC.

This clonotype was detected a few times. The chain joins TRBV5-4 to TRBJ2-2; possibly TRBD1 for D (6 bases). Germline V gene sequence: CDR1 SGHNT, CDR2 YYREEE (reference sequence). V was shortened by 0 bases and J by 3 bases, with 9 bases between the two germline ends. This CDR3 spans 15 amino acids. The chain's CDR3 is CASSLATGHTGELFF. In DNA form, the CDR3 reads TGTGCCAGCAGCTTGGCTACAGGGCACACCGGGGAGCTGTTTTTT.

The V call is TRBV7-2, the J call TRBJ1-1; TRBD1 might be the D (6 bases). The CDR3 runs to 16 residues. V shed 5 bases and J shed 4 bases, with 20 bases lying between them. In germline, CDR1 is SGHTA, CDR2 FQGNSA. CDR3 coding DNA: TGTGCCAGCAGCCCTAGGGGGTCGGGGTACGGCACTGAAGCTTTCTTT. Amino acids: CASSPRGSGYGTEAFF. Full variable domain (remainder filled in from reference TRBV7-2 and TRBJ1-1): GAGVSQSPSNKVTEKGKDVELRCDPISGHTALYWYRQSLGQGLEFLIYFQGNSAPDKSGLPSDRFSAERTGGSVSTLTIQRTQQEDSAVYLCASSPRGSGYGTEAFFGQGTRLTVV.

The rearrangement uses TRBV3-1 and TRBJ1-4; TRBD1 matches at 11 bases. V lost 4 bases to trimming and J lost 13 bases; unmatched junction nucleotides: 14. CDR3 length: 16 residues. The germline gives CDR1 LGHDT, CDR2 YNNKEL (reference sequence). The CDR3 nucleotides read TGTGCCAGCAGCCGGACAGGGGGCTCATTAAACTACGGACTGTTTTTT. This translates into CASSRTGGSLNYGLFF.

In its sample, this clonotype was seen a few times. CDR3 in DNA: TGCGCCAGCAGCCAAGAAGGGACAGTACAAGAGACCCAGTACTTC. This translates into CASSQEGTVQETQYF. This chain connects TRBV4-3 to TRBJ2-5, with 7 bases aligning to TRBD1. J gave up 2 bases and V 0 bases, and 3 bases lay outside the gene matches. This CDR3 region has 15 residues. The germline gives CDR1 LGHNA, CDR2 YSLEER.

V gene TRBV20-1 combines with J gene TRBJ2-7; D remains unclear. The V and J ends lost 0 bases and 4 bases respectively, with 16 bases between them. This CDR3 has 15 amino acids. The germline CDR1 and CDR2 sequences are DFQATT and SNEGSKA (reference sequence). The CDR3 loop is CSARDRISELYEQYF. The CDR3 DNA is TGCAGTGCTAGAGACCGGATCTCAGAGCTTTACGAGCAGTACTTC.

V is TRBV20-1 and J is TRBJ1-4; D gene unclear. This CDR3 has 14 residues. Germline CDR1 DFQATT, CDR2 SNEGSKA (reference sequence). V was pared by 0 bases and J by 6 bases, with 11 bases between. In DNA form, the CDR3 reads TGCAGTGCTAGAGAAGCAGGCGCCTATGAAAAACTGTTTTTT. Its protein product is CSAREAGAYEKLFF.

V usage is TRBV6-2 or TRBV6-3 and J usage is TRBJ2-3; 9 bases are shared with TRBD2. V lost 7 bases and J lost 6; bases outside the gene matches: 5. Per germline, CDR1 MNHEY and CDR2 SVGEGT. There are 13 residues in the CDR3. The CDR3 DNA reads TGTGCCAGCAATAGCGGGGGCGAGGATACGCAGTATTTT. Protein product: CASNSGGEDTQYF.